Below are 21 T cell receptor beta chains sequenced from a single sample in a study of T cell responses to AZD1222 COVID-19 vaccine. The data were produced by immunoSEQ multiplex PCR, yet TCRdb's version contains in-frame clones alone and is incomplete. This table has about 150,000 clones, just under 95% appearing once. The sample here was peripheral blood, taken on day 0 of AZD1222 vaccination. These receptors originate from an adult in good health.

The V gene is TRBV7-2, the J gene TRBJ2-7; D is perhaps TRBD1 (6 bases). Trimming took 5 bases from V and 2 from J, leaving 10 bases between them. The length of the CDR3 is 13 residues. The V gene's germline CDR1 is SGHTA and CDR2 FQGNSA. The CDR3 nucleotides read TGTGCCAGCAGCCAGCCAGGGGCCTACGAGCAGTACTTC. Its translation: CASSQPGAYEQYF. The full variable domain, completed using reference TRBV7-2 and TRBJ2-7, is GAGVSQSPSNKVTEKGKDVELRCDPISGHTALYWYRQSLGQGLEFLIYFQGNSAPDKSGLPSDRFSAERTGGSVSTLTIQRTQQEDSAVYLCASSQPGAYEQYFGPGTRLTVT.

CDR3 sequence reads: CASSPQGAFF. The CDR3 coding sequence is TGTGCCAGCTCACCCCAGGGAGCTTTCTTT. The chain uses TRBV18 and TRBJ1-1; D may be TRBD1 (5 bases). Trimming stripped 3 bases from V and 10 bases from J, with 6 bases between. The CDR3 consists of 10 residues. Germline V CDR1 and CDR2: KGHSH, LQKENI.

The CDR3 DNA sequence: TGTGCCAGCAGCAACCGGGACAGGGGGCAAATCTATGGCTACACCTTC. It specifies CASSNRDRGQIYGYTF. V usage is TRBV21-1 and J usage is TRBJ1-2; TRBD1, the D gene given by the table, was not confirmed from the DNA. TRBV21-1 is termed a pseudogene. The CDR3 contains 16 residues.

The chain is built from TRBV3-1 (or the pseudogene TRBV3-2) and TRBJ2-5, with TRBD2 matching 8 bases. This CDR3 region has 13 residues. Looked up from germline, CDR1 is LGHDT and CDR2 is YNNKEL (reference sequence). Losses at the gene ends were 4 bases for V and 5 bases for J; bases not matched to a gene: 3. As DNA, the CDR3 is TGTGCCAGCAGCCCGGGGGGGGTCGAGACCCAGTACTTC. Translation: CASSPGGVETQYF.

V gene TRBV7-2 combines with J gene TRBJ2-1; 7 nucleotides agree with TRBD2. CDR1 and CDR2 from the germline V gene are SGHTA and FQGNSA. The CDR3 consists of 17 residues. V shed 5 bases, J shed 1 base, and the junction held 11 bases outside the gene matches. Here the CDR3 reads CASSSLMTGGSYNEQFF. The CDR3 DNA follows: TGTGCCAGCAGCAGTTTAATGACGGGAGGATCCTACAATGAGCAGTTCTTC.

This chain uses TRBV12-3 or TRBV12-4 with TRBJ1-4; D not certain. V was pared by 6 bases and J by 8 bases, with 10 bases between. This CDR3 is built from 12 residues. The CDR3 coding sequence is TGTGCCAGCAGGACCACGCACGAAAAACTGTTTTTT. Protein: CASRTTHEKLFF.

Here the CDR3 reads CASRGQTSYGYTF. The CDR3 bases are TGTGCCAGCAGAGGACAGACGAGCTATGGCTACACCTTC. The chain combines TRBV6-5 with TRBJ1-2; D perhaps matches TRBD1 (6 bases). V was cut by 6 bases and J by 4 bases, with 12 bases left in between. The CDR3 is 13 amino acids. Germline V gene sequence: CDR1 MNHEY, CDR2 SVGAGI.

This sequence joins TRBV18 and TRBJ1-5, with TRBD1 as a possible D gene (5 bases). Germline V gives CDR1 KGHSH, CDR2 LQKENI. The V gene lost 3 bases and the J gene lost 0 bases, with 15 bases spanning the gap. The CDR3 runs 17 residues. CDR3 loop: CASSPFSGGNSNQPQHF. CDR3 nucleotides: TGTGCCAGCTCACCCTTTAGTGGGGGGAATAGCAATCAGCCCCAGCATTTT.

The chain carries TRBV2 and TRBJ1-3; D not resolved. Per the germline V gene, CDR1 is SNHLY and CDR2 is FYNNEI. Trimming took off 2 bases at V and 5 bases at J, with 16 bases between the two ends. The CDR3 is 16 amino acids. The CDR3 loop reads CASSERSLATRNTIYF. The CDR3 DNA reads TGTGCCAGCAGTGAACGGTCATTAGCTACAAGAAACACCATATATTTT.

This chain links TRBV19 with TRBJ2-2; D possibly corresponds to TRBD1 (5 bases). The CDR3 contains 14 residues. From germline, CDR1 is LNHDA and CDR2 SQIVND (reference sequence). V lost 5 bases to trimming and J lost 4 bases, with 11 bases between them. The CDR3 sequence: CASSAYRLTGELFF. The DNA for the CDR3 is TGTGCCAGTAGTGCATACAGGCTCACCGGGGAGCTGTTTTTT.

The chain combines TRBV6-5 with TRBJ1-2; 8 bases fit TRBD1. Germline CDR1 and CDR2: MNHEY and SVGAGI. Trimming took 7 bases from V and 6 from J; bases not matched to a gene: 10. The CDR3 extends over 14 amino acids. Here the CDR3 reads CASTPGDRKDGYTF. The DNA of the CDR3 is TGTGCCAGCACCCCCGGGGACAGGAAGGATGGCTACACCTTC.

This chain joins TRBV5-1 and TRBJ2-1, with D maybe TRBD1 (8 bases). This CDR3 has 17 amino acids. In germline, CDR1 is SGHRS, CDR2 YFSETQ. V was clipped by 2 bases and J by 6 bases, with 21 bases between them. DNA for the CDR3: TGCGCCAGCAGCTTAGGGTTTCGGACAGGGAGGGTCAATGAGCAGTTCTTC. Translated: CASSLGFRTGRVNEQFF.

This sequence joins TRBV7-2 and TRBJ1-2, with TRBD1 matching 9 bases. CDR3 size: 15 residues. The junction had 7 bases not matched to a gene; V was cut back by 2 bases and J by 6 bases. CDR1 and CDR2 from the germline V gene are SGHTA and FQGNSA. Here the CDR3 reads CASSLHPTGGNGYTF. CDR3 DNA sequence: TGTGCCAGCAGCTTACATCCCACAGGGGGCAATGGCTACACCTTC.

In DNA, the CDR3 is TGTGCCAGTAAGTTAGGTGGGACTGAAGCTTTCTTT. It encodes CASKLGGTEAFF. This chain joins TRBV28 and TRBJ1-1; D ambiguous. The CDR3 runs to 12 residues. CDR1 is MDHEN, CDR2 SYDVKM, per germline. Trimming removed 9 bases at V and 5 bases at J, with 13 bases between.

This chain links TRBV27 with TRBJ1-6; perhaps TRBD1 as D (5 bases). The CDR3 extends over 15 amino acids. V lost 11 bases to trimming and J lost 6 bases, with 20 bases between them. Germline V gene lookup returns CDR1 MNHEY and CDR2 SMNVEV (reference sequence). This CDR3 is CASRGAGGLNSPLHF. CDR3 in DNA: TGTGCCTCCCGAGGGGCAGGTGGGCTTAATTCACCCCTCCACTTT.

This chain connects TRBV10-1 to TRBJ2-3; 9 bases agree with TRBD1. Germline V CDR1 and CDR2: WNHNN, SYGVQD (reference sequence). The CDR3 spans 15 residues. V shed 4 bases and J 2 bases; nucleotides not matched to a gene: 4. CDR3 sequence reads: CASSGGQGDTDTQYF. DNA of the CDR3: TGCGCCAGCAGTGGGGGACAGGGAGACACAGATACGCAGTATTTT.

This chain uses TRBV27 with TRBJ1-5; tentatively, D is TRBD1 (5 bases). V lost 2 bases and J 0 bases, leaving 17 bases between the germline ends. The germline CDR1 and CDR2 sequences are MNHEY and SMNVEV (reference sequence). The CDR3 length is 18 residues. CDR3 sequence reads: CASSLKQEEVDSNQPQHF. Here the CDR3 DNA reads TGTGCCAGCAGTTTAAAACAGGAGGAGGTTGATAGCAATCAGCCCCAGCATTTT.

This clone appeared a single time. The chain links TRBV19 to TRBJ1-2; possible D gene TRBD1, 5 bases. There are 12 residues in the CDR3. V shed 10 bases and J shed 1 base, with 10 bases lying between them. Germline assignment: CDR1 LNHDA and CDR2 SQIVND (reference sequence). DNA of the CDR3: TGTGCCACCAGGGACGGTAACTATGGCTACACCTTC. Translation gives CATRDGNYGYTF.

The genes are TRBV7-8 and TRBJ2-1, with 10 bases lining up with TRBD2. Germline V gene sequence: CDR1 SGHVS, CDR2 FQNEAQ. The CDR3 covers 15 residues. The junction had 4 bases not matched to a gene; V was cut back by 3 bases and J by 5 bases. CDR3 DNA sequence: TGTGCCAGCAGCTTTACTAGCGGGGCTCACAATGAGCAGTTCTTC. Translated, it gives CASSFTSGAHNEQFF.

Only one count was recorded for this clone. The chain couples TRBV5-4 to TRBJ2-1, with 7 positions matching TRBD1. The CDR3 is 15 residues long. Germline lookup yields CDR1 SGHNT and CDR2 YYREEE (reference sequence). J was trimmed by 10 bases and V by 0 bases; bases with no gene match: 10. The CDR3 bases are TGTGCCAGCAGCTTGGAAGGGGGCAGGGGTCAAGAGCAGTTCTTC. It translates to CASSLEGGRGQEQFF.

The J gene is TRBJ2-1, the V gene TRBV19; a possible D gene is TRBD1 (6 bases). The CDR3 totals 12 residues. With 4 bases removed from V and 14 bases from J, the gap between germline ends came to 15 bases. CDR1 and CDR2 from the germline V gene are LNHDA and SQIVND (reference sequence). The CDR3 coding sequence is TGTGCCAGTAGTAGCTCACAGGGAAAGGAGTTCTTC. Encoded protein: CASSSSQGKEFF.